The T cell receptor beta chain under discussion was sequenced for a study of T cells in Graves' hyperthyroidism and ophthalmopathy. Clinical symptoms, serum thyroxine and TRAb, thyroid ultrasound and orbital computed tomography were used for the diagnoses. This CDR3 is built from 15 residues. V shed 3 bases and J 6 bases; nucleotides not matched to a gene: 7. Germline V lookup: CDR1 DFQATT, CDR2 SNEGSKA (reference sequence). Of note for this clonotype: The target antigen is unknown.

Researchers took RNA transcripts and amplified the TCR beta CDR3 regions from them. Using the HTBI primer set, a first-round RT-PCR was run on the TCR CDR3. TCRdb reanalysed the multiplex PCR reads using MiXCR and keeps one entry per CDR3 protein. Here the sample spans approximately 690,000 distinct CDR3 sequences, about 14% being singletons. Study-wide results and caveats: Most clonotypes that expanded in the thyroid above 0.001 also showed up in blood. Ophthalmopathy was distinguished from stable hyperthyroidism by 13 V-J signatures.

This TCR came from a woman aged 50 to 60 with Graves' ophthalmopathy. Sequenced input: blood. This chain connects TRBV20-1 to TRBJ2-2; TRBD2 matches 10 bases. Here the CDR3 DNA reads TGCAGTGCTAGCCCTAGCGGGAGTGTCGCCGGGGAGCTGTTTTTT. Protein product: CSASPSGSVAGELFF.